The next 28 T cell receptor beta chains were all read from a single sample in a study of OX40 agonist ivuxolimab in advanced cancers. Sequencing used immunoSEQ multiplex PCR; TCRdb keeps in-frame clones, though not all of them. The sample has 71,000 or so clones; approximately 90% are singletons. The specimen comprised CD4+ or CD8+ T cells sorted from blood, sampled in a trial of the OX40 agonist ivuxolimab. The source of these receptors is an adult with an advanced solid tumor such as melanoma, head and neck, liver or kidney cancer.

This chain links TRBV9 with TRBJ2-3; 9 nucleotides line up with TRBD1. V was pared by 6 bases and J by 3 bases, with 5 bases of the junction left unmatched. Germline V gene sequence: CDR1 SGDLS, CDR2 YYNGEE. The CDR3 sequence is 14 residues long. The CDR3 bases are TGTGCCAGCACCAGGGACAGGGCAACAGATACGCAGTATTTT. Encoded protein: CASTRDRATDTQYF. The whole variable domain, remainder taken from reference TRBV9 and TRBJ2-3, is DSGVTQTPKHLITATGQRVTLRCSPRSGDLSVYWYQQSLDQGLQFLIQYYNGEERAKGNILERFSAQQFPDLHSELNLSSLELGDSALYFCASTRDRATDTQYFGPGTRLTVL.

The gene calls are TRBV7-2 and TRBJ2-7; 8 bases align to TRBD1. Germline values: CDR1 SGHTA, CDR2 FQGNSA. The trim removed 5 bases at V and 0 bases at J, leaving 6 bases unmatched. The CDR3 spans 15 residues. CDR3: CASSGRTGRSYEQYF. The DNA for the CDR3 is TGTGCCAGCAGCGGACGGACAGGGCGCTCCTACGAGCAGTACTTC.

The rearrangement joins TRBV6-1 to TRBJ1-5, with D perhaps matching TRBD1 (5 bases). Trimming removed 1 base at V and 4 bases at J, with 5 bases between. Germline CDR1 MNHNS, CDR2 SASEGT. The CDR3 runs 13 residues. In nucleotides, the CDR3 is TGTGCCAGCAGTGAAGGGGGGAATCAGCCCCAGCATTTT. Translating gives CASSEGGNQPQHF.

Written as DNA, the CDR3 is TGTGCTAGTACCCCCCGACAGGGATATAGCTCCTACGAGCAGTACTTC. Translation: CASTPRQGYSSYEQYF. V is TRBV7-8 and J is TRBJ2-7; 7 nucleotides align to TRBD1. Germline loops: CDR1 SGHVS, CDR2 FQNEAQ. CDR3 length: 16 residues. The entire variable domain, with the rest obtained from reference TRBV7-8 and TRBJ2-7, is as follows: GAGVSQSPRYKVAKRGQDVALRCDPISGHVSLFWYQQALGQGPEFLTYFQNEAQLDKSGLPSDRFFAERPEGSVSTLKIQRTQQEDSAVYLCASTPRQGYSSYEQYFGPGTRLTVT.

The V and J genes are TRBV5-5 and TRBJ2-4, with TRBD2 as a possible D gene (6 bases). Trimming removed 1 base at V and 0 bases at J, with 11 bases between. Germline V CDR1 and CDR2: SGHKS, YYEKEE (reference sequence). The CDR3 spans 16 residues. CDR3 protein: CASSLTSQLAKNIQYF. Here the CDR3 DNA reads TGTGCCAGCAGCTTGACTAGCCAACTAGCCAAAAACATTCAGTACTTC.

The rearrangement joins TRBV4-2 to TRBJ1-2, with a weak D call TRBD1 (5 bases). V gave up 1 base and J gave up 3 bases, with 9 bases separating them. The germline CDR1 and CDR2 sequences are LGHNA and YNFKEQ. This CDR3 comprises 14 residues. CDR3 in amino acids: CASSQVGGDYGYTF. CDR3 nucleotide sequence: TGTGCCAGCAGCCAAGTAGGAGGGGACTATGGCTACACCTTC.

The CDR3 sequence: CASSSRSTHEQYF. The CDR3 region has the DNA TGTGCCAGCAGCTCTCGCTCCACACACGAGCAGTACTTC. The V and J genes are TRBV14 and TRBJ2-5; D is ambiguous. The J call may be incorrect, as the DNA end agrees better with TRBJ2-7. Germline loops: CDR1 SGHDN, CDR2 FVKESK. CDR3 size: 13 residues.

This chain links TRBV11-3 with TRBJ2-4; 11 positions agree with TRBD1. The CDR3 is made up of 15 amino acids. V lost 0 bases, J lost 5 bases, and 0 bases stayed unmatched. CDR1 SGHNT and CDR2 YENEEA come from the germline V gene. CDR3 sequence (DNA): TGTGCCAGCAGCTTAGAGGGACAGGGGGAAAACATTCAGTACTTC. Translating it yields CASSLEGQGENIQYF.

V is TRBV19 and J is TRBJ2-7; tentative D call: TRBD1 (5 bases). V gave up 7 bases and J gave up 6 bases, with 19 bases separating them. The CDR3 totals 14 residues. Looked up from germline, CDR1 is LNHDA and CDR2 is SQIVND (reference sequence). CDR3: CASTEQAHSGEQYF. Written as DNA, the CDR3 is TGTGCCAGTACGGAACAGGCGCACTCAGGCGAGCAGTACTTC.

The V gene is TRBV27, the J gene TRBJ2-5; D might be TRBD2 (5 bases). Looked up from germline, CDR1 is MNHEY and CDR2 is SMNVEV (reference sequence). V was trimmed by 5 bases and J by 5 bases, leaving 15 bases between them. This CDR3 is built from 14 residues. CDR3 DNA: TGTGCCAGCAGTCTTGGAGGTCGCACGGAGACCCAGTACTTC. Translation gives CASSLGGRTETQYF.

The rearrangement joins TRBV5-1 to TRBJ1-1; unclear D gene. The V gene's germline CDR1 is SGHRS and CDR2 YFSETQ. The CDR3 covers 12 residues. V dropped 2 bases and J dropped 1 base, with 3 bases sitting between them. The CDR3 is CASSFSNTEAFF. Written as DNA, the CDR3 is TGCGCCAGCAGCTTCTCGAACACTGAAGCTTTCTTT.

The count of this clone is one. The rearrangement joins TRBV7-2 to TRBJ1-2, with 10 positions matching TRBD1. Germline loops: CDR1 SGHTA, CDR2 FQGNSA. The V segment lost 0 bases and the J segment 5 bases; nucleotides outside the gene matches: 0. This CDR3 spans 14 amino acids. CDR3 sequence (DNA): TGTGCCAGCAGCTTAGCGGGACAGGGGTATGGCTACACCTTC. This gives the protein CASSLAGQGYGYTF. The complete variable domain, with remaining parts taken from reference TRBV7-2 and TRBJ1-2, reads GAGVSQSPSNKVTEKGKDVELRCDPISGHTALYWYRQSLGQGLEFLIYFQGNSAPDKSGLPSDRFSAERTGGSVSTLTIQRTQQEDSAVYLCASSLAGQGYGYTFGSGTRLTVV.

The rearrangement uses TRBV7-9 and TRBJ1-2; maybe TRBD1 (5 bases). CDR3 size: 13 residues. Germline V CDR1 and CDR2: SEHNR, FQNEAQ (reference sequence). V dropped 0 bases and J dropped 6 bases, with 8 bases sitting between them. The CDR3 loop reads CASSLAGLDGYTF. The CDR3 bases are TGTGCCAGCAGCTTAGCGGGACTGGATGGCTACACCTTC.

CDR3 nucleotide sequence: TGTGCCAGCAGCTTAGTGGCTCGCACAGATACGCAGTATTTT. This gives the protein CASSLVARTDTQYF. V and J are TRBV11-3 and TRBJ2-3; D is undetermined. Trimming removed 1 base at V and 1 base at J, with 6 bases between. CDR3 size: 14 residues. Germline CDR1 and CDR2: SGHNT and YENEEA.

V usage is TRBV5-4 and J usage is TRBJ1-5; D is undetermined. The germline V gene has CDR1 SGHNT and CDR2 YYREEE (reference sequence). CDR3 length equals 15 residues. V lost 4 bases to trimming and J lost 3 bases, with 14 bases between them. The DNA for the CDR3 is TGTGCCAGCAGCCAAGACGGCGGCCTCAATCAGCCCCAGCATTTT. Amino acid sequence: CASSQDGGLNQPQHF.

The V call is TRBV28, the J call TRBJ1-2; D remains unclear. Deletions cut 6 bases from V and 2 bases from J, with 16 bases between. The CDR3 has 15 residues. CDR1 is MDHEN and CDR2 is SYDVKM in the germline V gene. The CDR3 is CASSDPRGKNYGYTF. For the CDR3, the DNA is TGTGCCAGCAGCGACCCACGAGGGAAAAACTATGGCTACACCTTC.

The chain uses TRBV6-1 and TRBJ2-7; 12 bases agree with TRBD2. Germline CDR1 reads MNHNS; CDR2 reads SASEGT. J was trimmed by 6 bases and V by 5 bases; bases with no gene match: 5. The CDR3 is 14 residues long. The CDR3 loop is CASSRLAGAFEQYF. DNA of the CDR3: TGTGCCAGCAGTCGACTAGCGGGGGCCTTCGAGCAGTACTTC.

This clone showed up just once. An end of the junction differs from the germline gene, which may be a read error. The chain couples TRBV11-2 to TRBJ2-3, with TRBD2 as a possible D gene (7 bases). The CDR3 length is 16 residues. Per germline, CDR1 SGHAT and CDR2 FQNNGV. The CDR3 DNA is TGTGCCAGCAACTTACGAGGGAGGGGGAACACAGATACGCAGTATTTT. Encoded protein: CASNLRGRGNTDTQYF.

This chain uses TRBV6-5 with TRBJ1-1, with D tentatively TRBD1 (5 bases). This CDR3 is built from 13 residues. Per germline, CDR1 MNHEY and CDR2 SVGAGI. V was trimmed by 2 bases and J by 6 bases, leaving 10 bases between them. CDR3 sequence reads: CASSYGQGSEAFF. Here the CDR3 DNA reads TGTGCCAGCAGTTACGGGCAGGGCTCTGAAGCTTTCTTT.

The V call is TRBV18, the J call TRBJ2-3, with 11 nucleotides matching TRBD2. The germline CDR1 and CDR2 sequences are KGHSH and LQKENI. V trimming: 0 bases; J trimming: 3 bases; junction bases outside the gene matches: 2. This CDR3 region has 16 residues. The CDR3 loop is CASSPPTSGGTDTQYF. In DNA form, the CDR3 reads TGTGCCAGCTCACCACCTACTAGCGGGGGTACAGATACGCAGTATTTT.

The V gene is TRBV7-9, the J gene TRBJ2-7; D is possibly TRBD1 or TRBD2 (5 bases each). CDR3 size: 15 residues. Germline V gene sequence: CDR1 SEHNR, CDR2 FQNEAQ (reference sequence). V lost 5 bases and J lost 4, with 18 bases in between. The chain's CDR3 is CASSPIIRGDYEQYF. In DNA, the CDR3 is TGTGCCAGCAGCCCCATAATTAGAGGGGATTACGAGCAGTACTTC.

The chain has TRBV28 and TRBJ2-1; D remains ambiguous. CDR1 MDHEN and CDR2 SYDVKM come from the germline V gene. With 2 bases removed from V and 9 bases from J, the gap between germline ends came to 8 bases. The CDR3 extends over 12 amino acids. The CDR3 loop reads CASSLRLGEQFF. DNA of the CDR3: TGTGCCAGCAGTTTACGGTTAGGTGAGCAGTTCTTC.

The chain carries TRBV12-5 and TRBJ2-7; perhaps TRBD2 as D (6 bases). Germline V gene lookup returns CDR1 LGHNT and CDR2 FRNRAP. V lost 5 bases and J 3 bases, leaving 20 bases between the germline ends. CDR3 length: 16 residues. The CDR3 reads CASGPPPRPGGYEQYF. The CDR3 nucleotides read TGTGCTAGTGGTCCCCCCCCACGTCCCGGGGGCTACGAGCAGTACTTC.

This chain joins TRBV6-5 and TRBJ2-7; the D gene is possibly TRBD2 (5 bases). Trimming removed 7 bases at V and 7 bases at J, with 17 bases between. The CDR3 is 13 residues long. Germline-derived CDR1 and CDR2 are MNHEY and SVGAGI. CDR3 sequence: CASTPGLVREQYF. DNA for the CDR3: TGTGCCAGCACCCCCGGACTGGTTAGAGAGCAGTACTTC.

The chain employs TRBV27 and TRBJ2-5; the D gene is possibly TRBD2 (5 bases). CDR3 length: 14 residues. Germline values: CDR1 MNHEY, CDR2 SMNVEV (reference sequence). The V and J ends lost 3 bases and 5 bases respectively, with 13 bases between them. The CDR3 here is CASSFGGWRETQYF. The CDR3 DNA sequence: TGTGCCAGCAGTTTCGGAGGATGGAGGGAGACCCAGTACTTC.

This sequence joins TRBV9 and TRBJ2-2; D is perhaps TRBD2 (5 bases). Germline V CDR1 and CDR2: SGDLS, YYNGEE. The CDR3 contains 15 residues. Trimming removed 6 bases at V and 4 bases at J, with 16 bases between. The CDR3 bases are TGTGCCAGCACCTCTGGACTTTCGGGCACCGGGGAGCTGTTTTTT. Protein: CASTSGLSGTGELFF.

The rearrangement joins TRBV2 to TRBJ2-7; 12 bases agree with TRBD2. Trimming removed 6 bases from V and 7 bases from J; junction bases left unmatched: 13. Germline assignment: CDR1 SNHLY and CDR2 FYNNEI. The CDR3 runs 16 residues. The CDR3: CASSGDLAGGVGEQYF. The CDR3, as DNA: TGTGCCAGCAGCGGAGACCTAGCGGGAGGGGTTGGGGAGCAGTACTTC.

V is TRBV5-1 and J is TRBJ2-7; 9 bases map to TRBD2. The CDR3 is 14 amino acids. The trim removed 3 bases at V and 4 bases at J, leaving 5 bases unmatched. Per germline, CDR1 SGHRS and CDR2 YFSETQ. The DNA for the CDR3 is TGCGCCAGCAGCTCCGGAGCGGGAGGTTACGAGCAGTACTTC. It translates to CASSSGAGGYEQYF. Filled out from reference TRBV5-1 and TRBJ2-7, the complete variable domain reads KAGVTQTPRYLIKTRGQQVTLSCSPISGHRSVSWYQQTPGQGLQFLFEYFSETQRNKGNFPGRFSGRQFSNSRSEMNVSTLELGDSALYLCASSSGAGGYEQYFGPGTRLTVT.